One and the same sample provided the 14 T cell receptor beta chains below, sequenced in a study of cytomegalovirus exposure and HLA in healthy donors. This table comes from immunoSEQ multiplex PCR, and its TCRdb copy is limited to in-frame clones, with some not included. The sample has more than 120,000 clones, roughly 87% seen once. The source material was PBMCs. Receptors were obtained from a man aged 18-30 years in good health and CMV-seropositive.

V and J are TRBV19 and TRBJ1-5; a weak D match, TRBD1 (5 bases). This CDR3 contains 14 residues. The V end was cut by 3 bases, the J end by 2 bases, with 8 bases between. Per the germline V gene, CDR1 is LNHDA and CDR2 is SQIVND (reference sequence). CDR3 amino acids: CASSMEGGNQPQHF. The CDR3 region has the DNA TGTGCCAGTAGTATGGAAGGGGGCAATCAGCCCCAGCATTTT. Filled out from reference TRBV19 and TRBJ1-5, the complete variable domain reads DGGITQSPKYLFRKEGQNVTLSCEQNLNHDAMYWYRQDPGQGLRLIYYSQIVNDFQKGDIAEGYSVSREKKESFPLTVTSAQKNPTAFYLCASSMEGGNQPQHFGDGTRLSIL.

The chain is built from TRBV9 and TRBJ2-1; D is possibly TRBD2 (7 bases). The CDR3 sequence is 14 residues long. Trimming cost V 0 bases and J 5 bases, with 9 bases left between them. The germline gives CDR1 SGDLS, CDR2 YYNGEE. CDR3 in amino acids: CASSVEGGDNEQFF. CDR3 sequence (DNA): TGTGCCAGCAGCGTAGAAGGGGGGGACAATGAGCAGTTCTTC.

CDR3 DNA: TGTGCCAGTAGATACAGGGCGGTGAACACTGAAGCTTTCTTT. As protein: CASRYRAVNTEAFF. This chain joins TRBV19 and TRBJ1-1; TRBD1 might be the D (6 bases). From germline, CDR1 is LNHDA and CDR2 SQIVND (reference sequence). This CDR3 has 14 amino acids. Trimming left V 6 bases short and J 0 bases short, with 11 bases between.

This clone was counted only a few times. The germline gene is not matched at one end of the junction; a read error may be the cause. The rearrangement joins TRBV2 to TRBJ2-7; D is perhaps TRBD1 (6 bases). The CDR3 has 12 residues. Looked up from germline, CDR1 is SNHLY and CDR2 is FYNNEI. The CDR3 DNA follows: TGTGCCAGCAGTGAAGCGCAGTGGGGGCAGTCCTTC. Protein: CASSEAQWGQSF.

The V gene is TRBV4-2, the J gene TRBJ2-3; TRBD1 matches 8 bases. CDR1 and CDR2 from the germline V gene are LGHNA and YNFKEQ. Trimming removed 0 bases from V and 2 bases from J; junction bases left unmatched: 4. CDR3 length: 16 residues. The CDR3 spells CASSQDDRGSTDTQYF. The CDR3 DNA is TGTGCCAGCAGCCAAGATGACAGGGGCTCCACAGATACGCAGTATTTT.

The chain recombines TRBV13 with TRBJ1-2, with 7 nucleotides matching TRBD1. The ends lost 2 bases at V and 8 bases at J; junction bases unmatched: 5. Per germline, CDR1 PRHDT and CDR2 FYEKMQ (reference sequence). The CDR3 loop spans 13 amino acids. The CDR3 sequence is CASSLKGAWGYTF. The CDR3 nucleotides are TGTGCCAGCAGCTTAAAGGGGGCGTGGGGCTACACCTTC. Looking up the rest from reference TRBV13 and TRBJ1-2 gives the full variable domain: AAGVIQSPRHLIKEKRETATLKCYPIPRHDTVYWYQQGPGQDPQFLISFYEKMQSDKGSIPDRFSAQQFSDYHSELNMSSLELGDSALYFCASSLKGAWGYTFGSGTRLTVV.

The chain combines TRBV19 with TRBJ2-7, with a tentative D call TRBD2 (6 bases). The CDR3 is 13 amino acids. With 6 bases removed from V and 4 bases from J, the gap between germline ends came to 13 bases. CDR1 is LNHDA and CDR2 is SQIVND in the germline V gene (reference sequence). CDR3 DNA: TGTGCCAGTAGCACTCGGAGGGGATACGAGCAGTACTTC. It yields the protein CASSTRRGYEQYF.

This clone has just one count. The rearrangement joins TRBV6-5 to TRBJ2-7, with 8 positions matching TRBD1. The CDR3 is 14 amino acids. Germline-derived CDR1 and CDR2 are MNHEY and SVGAGI. The ends lost 2 bases at V and 0 bases at J; junction bases unmatched: 0. The CDR3 bases are TGTGCCAGCAGTTACGGACAGGGCTCCTACGAGCAGTACTTC. It yields the protein CASSYGQGSYEQYF.

V and J are TRBV7-9 and TRBJ2-2; unclear D gene. The germline CDR1 and CDR2 sequences are SEHNR and FQNEAQ (reference sequence). CDR3 length equals 14 residues. Between the trimmed V and J ends, which lost 4 bases and 7 bases, there was a span of 13 bases. The CDR3 here is CASSSHLDDGELFF. CDR3 bases: TGTGCCAGCAGCTCCCACCTAGATGACGGGGAGCTGTTTTTT. Based on the CDR3 plus reference TRBV7-9 and TRBJ2-2, the full variable domain is DTGVSQNPRHKITKRGQNVTFRCDPISEHNRLYWYRQTLGQGPEFLTYFQNEAQLEKSRLLSDRFSAERPKGSFSTLEIQRTEQGDSAMYLCASSSHLDDGELFFGEGSRLTVL.

The chain combines TRBV29-1 with TRBJ2-1, with 9 bases matching TRBD2. Germline values: CDR1 SQVTM, CDR2 ANQGSEA. Trimming at V came to 4 bases and at J to 0 bases, leaving 7 bases not matched to a gene. This CDR3 region has 16 residues. CDR3 amino acids: CSVGLAGRSSYNEQFF. In DNA, the CDR3 is TGCAGCGTTGGGCTAGCGGGGCGCAGCTCCTACAATGAGCAGTTCTTC.

The chain uses TRBV7-9 and TRBJ1-1; D is uncertain. CDR1 is SEHNR and CDR2 is FQNEAQ in the germline V gene (reference sequence). The CDR3 contains 14 residues. Trimming pared 6 bases from V and 4 bases from J, leaving 15 bases between. Here the CDR3 DNA reads TGTGCCAGCAGATCTTTAAGGAGTGGCACTGAAGCTTTCTTT. Translating it yields CASRSLRSGTEAFF.

This clone was counted a single time. V is TRBV5-5 and J is TRBJ2-7; D possibly corresponds to TRBD1 (5 bases). Trimming shortened V by 0 bases and J by 2 bases, and 12 bases separated the two germline ends. The germline gives CDR1 SGHKS, CDR2 YYEKEE (reference sequence). This CDR3 has 15 amino acids. CDR3 in amino acids: CASSLGGRLAYEQYF. The CDR3, as DNA: TGTGCCAGCAGCTTGGGGGGCAGGCTTGCCTACGAGCAGTACTTC.

This clone turned up a few times. The chain has TRBV7-3 and TRBJ1-2; TRBD1 matches 8 bases. CDR3 length: 14 amino acids. J gave up 4 bases and V 5 bases, and 6 bases lay outside the gene matches. The germline gives CDR1 SGHTA, CDR2 FQGTGA. This CDR3 reads CASSTRQGIYGYTF. In DNA form, the CDR3 reads TGTGCCAGCAGCACAAGACAGGGGATCTATGGCTACACCTTC.

The genes are TRBV27 and TRBJ2-1; TRBD2 matches 12 bases. The trim removed 3 bases at V and 8 bases at J, leaving 11 bases unmatched. Germline lookup yields CDR1 MNHEY and CDR2 SMNVEV (reference sequence). This CDR3 region has 17 residues. The CDR3 here is CASSLASGRAGGDEQFF. CDR3 nucleotide sequence: TGTGCCAGCAGTTTGGCTAGCGGGAGGGCCGGAGGGGATGAGCAGTTCTTC.